This T cell receptor (beta chain) came from a study of OX40 agonist ivuxolimab in advanced cancers. This clone has only a few counts. Its specificity is not known. This CDR3 spans 14 amino acids. The germline CDR1 and CDR2 sequences are SGHNT and YYREEE (reference sequence). V gave up 4 bases and J gave up 0 bases, with 8 bases separating them. Broader study findings: Clones of CD4+ and CD8+ blood T cells grew by week 6 at doses of 0.1 to 3.0 mg/kg.

Here immunoSEQ multiplex PCR was the method, and the copy in TCRdb shows in-frame clones only, minus some. The sample records about 74,000 clones, approximately 90% being singletons. The sample consisted of CD4+ or CD8+ T cells sorted from blood, taken in a trial of the OX40 agonist ivuxolimab. The chain combines TRBV5-4 with TRBJ1-3; unclear D gene. The sequence derives from an adult with an advanced solid tumor such as melanoma, head and neck, liver or kidney cancer. CDR3 loop: CASSPGSSGNTIYF. CDR3 coding DNA: TGTGCCAGCAGCCCGGGCTCCTCTGGAAACACCATATATTTT.